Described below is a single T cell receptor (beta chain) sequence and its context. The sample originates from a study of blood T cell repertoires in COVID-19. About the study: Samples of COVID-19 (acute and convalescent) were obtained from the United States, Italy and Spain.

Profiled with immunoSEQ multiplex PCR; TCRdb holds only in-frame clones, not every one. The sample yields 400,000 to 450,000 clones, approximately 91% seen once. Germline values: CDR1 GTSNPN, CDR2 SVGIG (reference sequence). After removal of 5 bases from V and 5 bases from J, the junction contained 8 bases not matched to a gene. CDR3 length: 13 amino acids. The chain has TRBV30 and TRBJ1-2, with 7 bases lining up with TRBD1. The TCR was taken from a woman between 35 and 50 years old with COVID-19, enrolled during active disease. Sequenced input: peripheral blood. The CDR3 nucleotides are TGTGCCTGGCTCTTGGGACAGAGTTATGGCTACACCTTC. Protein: CAWLLGQSYGYTF.